This TCR beta chain was obtained from a study of shared clonotypes between healthy human individuals. Study as a whole: Samples came from a couple of female and a few male donors aged 18 to 49. The study used three CD4 naive, three CD4 memory, two CD8 naive and one CD8 memory plate per donor.

A word on this clone: No antigen is known for it.

The CDR3 loop spans 13 amino acids. V was clipped by 6 bases and J by 0 bases, with 8 bases between them. Germline-derived CDR1 and CDR2 are SGHTA and FQGNSA. Findings and caveats of the study: Sequencing depth was expected to influence donor clonotype sharing.

The repertoire was sequenced with immunoSEQ multiplex PCR; TCRdb's copy has only in-frame clones and lacks some. The sample shows about 1 million clones, around 76% of them seen only once. The receptor's source is a man aged 18 to 30 in good health. Material for sequencing was memory CD4+ T cells sorted from blood. Subset meaning: CD45RA-negative fraction. The gene calls are TRBV7-2 and TRBJ1-1; D remains ambiguous. CDR3 sequence (DNA): TGTGCCAGCAGGGAGTTCATGAACACTGAAGCTTTCTTT. Translated, it gives CASREFMNTEAFF.